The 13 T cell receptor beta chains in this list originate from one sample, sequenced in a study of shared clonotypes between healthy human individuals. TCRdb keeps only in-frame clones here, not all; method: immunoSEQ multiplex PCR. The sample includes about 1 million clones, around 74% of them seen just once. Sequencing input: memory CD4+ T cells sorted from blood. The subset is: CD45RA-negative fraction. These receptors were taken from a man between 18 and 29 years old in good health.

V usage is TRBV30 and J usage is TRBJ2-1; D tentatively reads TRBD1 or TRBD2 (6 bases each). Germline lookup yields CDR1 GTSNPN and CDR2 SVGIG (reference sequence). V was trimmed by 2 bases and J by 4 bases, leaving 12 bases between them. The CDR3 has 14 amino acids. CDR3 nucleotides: TGTGCCTGGAGTCACGGGGGCCTTTACAATGAGCAGTTCTTC. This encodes CAWSHGGLYNEQFF.

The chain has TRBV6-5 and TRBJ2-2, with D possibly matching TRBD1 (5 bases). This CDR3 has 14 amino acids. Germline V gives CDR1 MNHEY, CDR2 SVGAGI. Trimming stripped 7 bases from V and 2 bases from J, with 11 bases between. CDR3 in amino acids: CASKTGPNTGELFF. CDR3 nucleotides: TGTGCCAGCAAAACAGGTCCCAACACCGGGGAGCTGTTTTTT.

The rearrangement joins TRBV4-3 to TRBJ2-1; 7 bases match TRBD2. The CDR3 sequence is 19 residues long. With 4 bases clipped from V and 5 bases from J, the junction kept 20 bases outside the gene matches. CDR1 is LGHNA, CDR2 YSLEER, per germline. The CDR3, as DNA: TGCGCCAGCAGCCCCGCGGTGCCGGCGGGAGTCATGGCTAACAATGAGCAGTTCTTC. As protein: CASSPAVPAGVMANNEQFF.

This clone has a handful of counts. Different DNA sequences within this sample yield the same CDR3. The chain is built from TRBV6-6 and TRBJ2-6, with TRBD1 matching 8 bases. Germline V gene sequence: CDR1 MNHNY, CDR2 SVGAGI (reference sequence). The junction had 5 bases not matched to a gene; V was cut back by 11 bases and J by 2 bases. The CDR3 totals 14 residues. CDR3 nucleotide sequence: TGTGCCGGTCAGGGGGCGGCTGGGGCCAACGTCCTGACTTTC. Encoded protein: CAGQGAAGANVLTF.

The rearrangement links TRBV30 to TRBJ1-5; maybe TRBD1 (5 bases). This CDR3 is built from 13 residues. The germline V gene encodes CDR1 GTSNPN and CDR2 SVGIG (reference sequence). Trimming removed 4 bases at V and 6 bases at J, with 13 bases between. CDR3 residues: CAWKFPGGQPQHF. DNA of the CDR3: TGTGCCTGGAAATTCCCGGGGGGTCAGCCCCAGCATTTT. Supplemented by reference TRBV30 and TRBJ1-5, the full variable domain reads SQTIHQWPATLVQPVGSPLSLECTVEGTSNPNLYWYRQAAGRGLQLLFYSVGIGQISSEVPQNLSASRPQDRQFILSSKKLLLSDSGFYLCAWKFPGGQPQHFGDGTRLSIL.

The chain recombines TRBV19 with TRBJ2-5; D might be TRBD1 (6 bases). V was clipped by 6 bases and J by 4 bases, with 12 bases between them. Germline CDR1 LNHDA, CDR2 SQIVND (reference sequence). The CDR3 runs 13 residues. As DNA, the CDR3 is TGTGCCAGTAGGTTGACAGGTTCAGAGACCCAGTACTTC. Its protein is CASRLTGSETQYF.

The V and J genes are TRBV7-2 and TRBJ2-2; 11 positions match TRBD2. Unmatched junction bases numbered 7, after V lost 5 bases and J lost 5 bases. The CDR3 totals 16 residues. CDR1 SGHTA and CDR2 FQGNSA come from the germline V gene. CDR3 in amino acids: CASSPLAGGWTGELFF. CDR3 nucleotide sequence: TGTGCCAGCAGCCCGCTAGCGGGGGGATGGACCGGGGAGCTGTTTTTT.

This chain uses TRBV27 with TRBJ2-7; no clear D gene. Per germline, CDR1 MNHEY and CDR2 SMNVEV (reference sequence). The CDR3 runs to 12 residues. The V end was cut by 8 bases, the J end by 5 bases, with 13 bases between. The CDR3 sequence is CASRGLGNEQYF. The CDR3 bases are TGTGCCAGCCGTGGCTTGGGCAACGAGCAGTACTTC.

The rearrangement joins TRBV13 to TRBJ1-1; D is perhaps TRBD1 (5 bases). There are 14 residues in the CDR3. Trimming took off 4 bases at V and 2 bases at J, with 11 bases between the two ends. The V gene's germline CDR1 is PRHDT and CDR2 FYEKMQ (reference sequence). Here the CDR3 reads CASSSGLLNTEAFF. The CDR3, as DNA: TGTGCCAGCAGCTCGGGACTACTAAACACTGAAGCTTTCTTT. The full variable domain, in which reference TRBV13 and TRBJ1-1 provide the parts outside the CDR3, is AAGVIQSPRHLIKEKRETATLKCYPIPRHDTVYWYQQGPGQDPQFLISFYEKMQSDKGSIPDRFSAQQFSDYHSELNMSSLELGDSALYFCASSSGLLNTEAFFGQGTRLTVV.

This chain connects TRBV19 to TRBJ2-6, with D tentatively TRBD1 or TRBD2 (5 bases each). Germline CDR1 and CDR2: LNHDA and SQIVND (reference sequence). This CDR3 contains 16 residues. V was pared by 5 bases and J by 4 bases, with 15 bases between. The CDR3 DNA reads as TGTGCCAGTAGTCGGGACGGTCTTAGGGGGGCCAACGTCCTGACTTTC. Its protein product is CASSRDGLRGANVLTF.

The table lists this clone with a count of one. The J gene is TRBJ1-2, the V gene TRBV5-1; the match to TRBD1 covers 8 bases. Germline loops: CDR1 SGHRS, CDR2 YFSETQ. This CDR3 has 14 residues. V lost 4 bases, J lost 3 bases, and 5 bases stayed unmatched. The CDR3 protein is CASSPRQGYYGYTF. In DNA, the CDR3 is TGCGCCAGCAGCCCCCGACAGGGGTACTATGGCTACACCTTC.

CDR3 bases: TGTGCCAGCAGCTTATCTCCTACTGAAGCTTTCTTT. Protein: CASSLSPTEAFF. The chain recombines TRBV11-1 with TRBJ1-1; the D is unclear. The V gene's germline CDR1 is SGHAT and CDR2 FQDESV (reference sequence). Trimming shortened V by 2 bases and J by 5 bases, and 6 bases separated the two germline ends. The CDR3 totals 12 residues.

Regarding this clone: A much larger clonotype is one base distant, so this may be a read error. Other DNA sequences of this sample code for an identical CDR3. The DNA of the CDR3 is TGTGCCAGCAGCGTATCTGACTACAATGAGCAGTTCTTC. It translates to CASSVSDYNEQFF. The rearrangement links TRBV9 to TRBJ2-1; D uncertain. V lost 1 base to trimming and J lost 3 bases, with 5 bases between them. The CDR3 is 13 residues long. Germline V gene lookup returns CDR1 SGDLS and CDR2 YYNGEE.